Shown below are 3 T cell receptor beta chains from a single sample sequenced in a study of T cell repertoires in cytomegalovirus infection. TCRdb passed the reads through MiXCR, listing each CDR3 protein once. The table has fewer than 200,000 distinct CDR3 sequences, around 20% seen once; the top ten hold about 3%. Sequencing was carried out using PBMCs. The origin of the receptors is a human donor in good health (CMV status not recorded). Some clones in this sample may be carry-over from other donors' samples.

This clonotype has a count of ten or more. The V gene is TRBV7-6, the J gene TRBJ2-5, with 11 bases that match TRBD1. The CDR3 runs to 15 residues. Unmatched junction bases numbered 7, after V lost 5 bases and J lost 5 bases. Germline V gene lookup returns CDR1 SGHVS and CDR2 FNYEAQ. The CDR3 region is CASSPGTGGHETQYF. The CDR3 coding sequence is TGTGCCAGCAGCCCGGGGACAGGGGGACATGAGACCCAGTACTTC.

In its sample, this clonotype was seen a few times. V gene TRBV12-3 or TRBV12-4 combines with J gene TRBJ1-1; D perhaps matches TRBD1 (5 bases). This CDR3 region has 13 residues. V was shortened by 6 bases and J by 2 bases, with 10 bases between the two germline ends. The CDR3 loop is CASSYDSNTEAFF. The CDR3 DNA follows: TGTGCCAGCAGCTATGACAGCAACACTGAAGCTTTCTTT.

The table lists this clonotype with a few counts. This sequence joins TRBV12-5 and TRBJ1-3, with D tentatively TRBD1 (5 bases). Trimming removed 3 bases at V and 0 bases at J, with 12 bases between. The CDR3 sequence is 16 residues long. CDR1 is LGHNT, CDR2 FRNRAP, per germline. CDR3 sequence: CASGFRGANSGNTIYF. The CDR3 nucleotides are TGTGCTAGTGGTTTTCGAGGGGCAAACTCTGGAAACACCATATATTTT.